These 28 T cell receptor beta chains originate from one sample sequenced in a study of identical twins. Each CDR3 protein is one row after TCRdb ran MiXCR on the 5' RACE reads. The top ten clones hold 1.5% to 2% of a sample with hundreds of thousands of distinct CDR3 sequences, 9% to 15% of them seen once. The sample was also linked to a second study, of yellow fever vaccine responses in identical twins.

The material sequenced was PBMCs. All receptors come from a woman aged 18-30 years in good health.

The genes are TRBV19 and TRBJ2-1; D is undetermined. Germline CDR1 reads LNHDA; CDR2 reads SQIVND (reference sequence). The CDR3 loop spans 16 amino acids. The V gene lost 10 bases and the J gene lost 0 bases, with 19 bases spanning the gap. CDR3 loop: CATSSTKTGSYNEQFF. DNA for the CDR3: TGTGCCACCTCGAGTACTAAAACGGGCTCCTACAATGAGCAGTTCTTC. The variable domain in full, completed from reference TRBV19 and TRBJ2-1, reads DGGITQSPKYLFRKEGQNVTLSCEQNLNHDAMYWYRQDPGQGLRLIYYSQIVNDFQKGDIAEGYSVSREKKESFPLTVTSAQKNPTAFYLCATSSTKTGSYNEQFFGPGTRLTVL.

This rearrangement joins TRBV20-1 to TRBJ1-5, with D unresolved. The CDR3 spans 13 residues. The V and J ends lost 6 bases and 6 bases respectively, with 15 bases between them. In germline, CDR1 is DFQATT, CDR2 SNEGSKA (reference sequence). The CDR3 reads CSAPRSGSQPQHF. The CDR3 region has the DNA TGCAGTGCCCCCCGGTCTGGTAGTCAGCCCCAGCATTTT.

This clonotype has at least ten counts. The V gene is TRBV6-5, the J gene TRBJ1-1; a weak D match, TRBD1 (5 bases). V lost 2 bases and J lost 6, with 13 bases in between. The CDR3 has 14 residues. Per germline, CDR1 MNHEY and CDR2 SVGAGI. The CDR3 loop is CASSYGGVKAEAFF. The CDR3 nucleotides are TGTGCCAGCAGTTACGGGGGGGTTAAGGCTGAAGCTTTCTTT.

This chain joins TRBV20-1 and TRBJ1-1, with 8 bases aligning to TRBD1. J gave up 1 base and V 4 bases, and 5 bases lay outside the gene matches. This CDR3 comprises 14 residues. Germline CDR1 is DFQATT and CDR2 is SNEGSKA (reference sequence). In DNA form, the CDR3 reads TGCAGTGCTACGGCCGGGACAGGGAACACTGAAGCTTTCTTT. This translates into CSATAGTGNTEAFF.

In its sample, this clonotype was seen a few times. This chain connects TRBV28 to TRBJ1-5; TRBD1 agrees at 10 bases. The CDR3 runs to 16 residues. Germline CDR1 reads MDHEN; CDR2 reads SYDVKM. The V gene end was trimmed by 6 bases and the J gene end by 6 bases; junction bases not matched to a gene: 11. This CDR3 reads CASSSTTGGFFQPQHF. CDR3 DNA: TGTGCCAGCAGCTCTACGACAGGGGGCTTTTTTCAGCCCCAGCATTTT.

V usage is TRBV24-1 and J usage is TRBJ2-3; TRBD1 matches at 7 bases. J was trimmed by 0 bases and V by 5 bases; bases with no gene match: 4. The CDR3 sequence is 15 residues long. The germline V gene has CDR1 KGHDR and CDR2 SFDVKD. The CDR3 nucleotides are TGTGCCACCAGTGCCACGGACAGGAGCACAGATACGCAGTATTTT. It encodes CATSATDRSTDTQYF.

This clonotype was recorded at least ten times. The chain combines TRBV7-9 with TRBJ2-1; TRBD2 agrees at 10 bases. The junction had 11 bases not matched to a gene; V was cut back by 1 base and J by 8 bases. This CDR3 is built from 17 residues. Germline loops: CDR1 SEHNR, CDR2 FQNEAQ (reference sequence). Written as DNA, the CDR3 is TGTGCCAGCAGCTTAGATAGCGGAGCTAGCGGGAGCTATGAGCAGTTCTTC. Amino acids: CASSLDSGASGSYEQFF.

The chain combines TRBV4-1 with TRBJ2-1, with 9 positions matching TRBD1. This CDR3 is 16 amino acids long. After removal of 3 bases from V and 3 bases from J, the junction contained 6 bases not matched to a gene. Germline V gene sequence: CDR1 MGHRA, CDR2 YSYEKL. In DNA, the CDR3 is TGCGCCAGCAGCCACCCGGACAGGGGTGTCTACAATGAGCAGTTCTTC. This translates into CASSHPDRGVYNEQFF.

This clonotype was found a few times. Here the CDR3 DNA reads TGCGCCAGCAACTTCCTCCCCGGGGCTGGGGCCAACGTCCTGACTTTC. Protein sequence: CASNFLPGAGANVLTF. The gene calls are TRBV5-1 and TRBJ2-6; D possibly corresponds to TRBD2 (5 bases). Between the trimmed V and J ends, which lost 6 bases and 2 bases, there was a span of 15 bases. There are 16 residues in the CDR3. In germline, CDR1 is SGHRS, CDR2 YFSETQ.

This clonotype came up a few times. The chain recombines TRBV5-1 with TRBJ2-7, with no clear D. V dropped 4 bases and J dropped 2 bases, with 10 bases sitting between them. There are 13 residues in the CDR3. Germline values: CDR1 SGHRS, CDR2 YFSETQ. The CDR3 DNA sequence: TGCGCCAGCAGCCTCCTCGTTGCCTACGAGCAGTACTTC. This translates into CASSLLVAYEQYF.

The rearrangement joins TRBV16 to TRBJ2-6, with a weak D call TRBD2 (7 bases). V was cut by 4 bases and J by 1 base, with 14 bases left in between. Looked up from germline, CDR1 is KGHSY and CDR2 is FQNENV. The CDR3 is made up of 17 amino acids. CDR3 DNA: TGTGCCAGCAGCCGAGGAGGGGGGGCTTCTGGGGCCAACGTCCTGACTTTC. This translates into CASSRGGGASGANVLTF.

A few counts support this clonotype. This chain uses TRBV24-1 with TRBJ2-3; a weak D match, TRBD2 (6 bases). The germline gives CDR1 KGHDR, CDR2 SFDVKD. The CDR3 loop spans 17 amino acids. Trimming pared 5 bases from V and 5 bases from J, leaving 22 bases between. The CDR3 reads CATSGLATVLKVDTQYF. The CDR3 DNA reads TGTGCCACCAGTGGGCTAGCGACCGTCCTAAAGGTAGATACGCAGTATTTT.

The rearrangement uses TRBV5-6 and TRBJ2-1, with D possibly being TRBD2 (7 bases). The CDR3 is made up of 15 amino acids. Between the trimmed V and J ends, which lost 4 bases and 6 bases, there was a span of 17 bases. The germline CDR1 and CDR2 sequences are SGHDT and YYEEEE. This CDR3 reads CASSHSEGGTNEQFF. CDR3 bases: TGTGCCAGCAGCCACTCGGAGGGGGGGACCAATGAGCAGTTCTTC.

This clonotype was detected many times. This rearrangement joins TRBV28 to TRBJ2-2; D perhaps matches TRBD2 (7 bases). From germline, CDR1 is MDHEN and CDR2 SYDVKM. V gave up 7 bases and J gave up 0 bases, with 15 bases separating them. This CDR3 comprises 16 residues. The CDR3 region is CASIKGGAANTGELFF. Written as DNA, the CDR3 is TGTGCCAGCATTAAAGGGGGGGCGGCGAACACCGGGGAGCTGTTTTTT.

This clonotype showed up just a few times. The rearrangement links TRBV10-3 to TRBJ1-1, with D uncertain. CDR3 length: 12 amino acids. Germline V gene lookup returns CDR1 ENHRY and CDR2 SYGVKD. V was trimmed by 1 base and J by 8 bases, leaving 8 bases between them. Here the CDR3 DNA reads TGTGCCATCAGTGAGTTGGCTTCCGAAGCTTTCTTT. This translates into CAISELASEAFF.

This chain links TRBV5-1 with TRBJ2-3, with TRBD2 identical over 8 bases. V shed 1 base and J 6 bases; nucleotides not matched to a gene: 7. Germline-derived CDR1 and CDR2 are SGHRS and YFSETQ. The CDR3 runs 15 residues. The CDR3 nucleotides read TGCGCCAGCAGCTTGTATCCGGGAGGGCCGGATACGCAGTATTTT. As protein: CASSLYPGGPDTQYF. The full variable domain, with the rest looked up from reference TRBV5-1 and TRBJ2-3, is KAGVTQTPRYLIKTRGQQVTLSCSPISGHRSVSWYQQTPGQGLQFLFEYFSETQRNKGNFPGRFSGRQFSNSRSEMNVSTLELGDSALYLCASSLYPGGPDTQYFGPGTRLTVL.

This clonotype was recorded many times. The chain joins TRBV20-1 to TRBJ2-1; 15 nucleotides line up with TRBD2. This CDR3 contains 15 residues. Germline lookup yields CDR1 DFQATT and CDR2 SNEGSKA (reference sequence). The V segment lost 6 bases and the J segment 9 bases; nucleotides outside the gene matches: 9. The CDR3 DNA is TGCAGTGCAAGGACTAGCGGGAGGGCATTCGGTGAGCAGTTCTTC. Translated: CSARTSGRAFGEQFF.

The gene calls are TRBV6-1 and TRBJ2-3, with no clear D. Germline loops: CDR1 MNHNS, CDR2 SASEGT. This CDR3 comprises 18 residues. Trimming left V 5 bases short and J 2 bases short, with 23 bases between. The CDR3 region has the DNA TGTGCCAGCAGTCTGGGGTTCGTGGACCTTAGCCCCACAGATACGCAGTATTTT. It translates to CASSLGFVDLSPTDTQYF.

Only a few counts were recorded for this clonotype. CDR3 protein: CSAVDRVWEKLFF. Written as DNA, the CDR3 is TGCAGTGCTGTAGACAGGGTGTGGGAAAAACTGTTTTTT. The V and J genes are TRBV20-1 and TRBJ1-4; 7 positions agree with TRBD1. The J segment lost 8 bases and the V segment lost 5 bases, leaving 8 bases of the junction unmatched. This CDR3 has 13 amino acids. CDR1 and CDR2 (germline): DFQATT, SNEGSKA (reference sequence).

There are a few counts of this clonotype. The chain links TRBV20-1 to TRBJ1-5; 7 bases align to TRBD1. The germline CDR1 and CDR2 sequences are DFQATT and SNEGSKA (reference sequence). CDR3 length: 13 amino acids. V lost 5 bases, J lost 7 bases, and 8 bases stayed unmatched. CDR3 protein: CSAVNRGGQPQHF. The CDR3, as DNA: TGCAGTGCTGTCAACAGGGGAGGACAGCCCCAGCATTTT.

This clonotype was observed at least ten times. The rearrangement uses TRBV11-2 and TRBJ1-4; D remains unclear. Germline values: CDR1 SGHAT, CDR2 FQNNGV. V was trimmed by 5 bases and J by 3 bases, leaving 13 bases between them. The CDR3 spans 15 residues. The CDR3 DNA sequence: TGTGCCAGCAGCATGCTGGGGAATGCTAATGAAAAACTGTTTTTT. As protein: CASSMLGNANEKLFF.

This clonotype was picked up a small number of times. This chain links TRBV5-5 with TRBJ2-2, with a possible D match to TRBD1 (5 bases). The CDR3 has 13 amino acids. V shed 6 bases and J shed 2 bases, with 8 bases lying between them. The germline V gene encodes CDR1 SGHKS and CDR2 YYEKEE (reference sequence). CDR3 protein: CASMGQNTGELFF. The CDR3 nucleotides are TGTGCCAGCATGGGGCAAAACACCGGGGAGCTGTTTTTT.

This clonotype was seen a few times. The chain has TRBV20-1 and TRBJ1-2, with a possible D match to TRBD1 (5 bases). CDR3 length: 15 amino acids. V was trimmed by 0 bases and J by 2 bases, leaving 13 bases between them. Germline V CDR1 and CDR2: DFQATT, SNEGSKA (reference sequence). CDR3: CSARDLPGHNYGYTF. The CDR3 DNA reads as TGCAGTGCTAGAGATCTCCCAGGGCACAACTATGGCTACACCTTC.

V gene TRBV10-3 combines with J gene TRBJ2-7, with D possibly TRBD1 on 6 matching bases. The CDR3 sequence is 14 residues long. Germline V gives CDR1 ENHRY, CDR2 SYGVKD. Trimming left V 2 bases short and J 4 bases short, with 12 bases between. The DNA of the CDR3 is TGTGCCATCAGTGAGGGGGGCCGATCATACGAGCAGTACTTC. Its translation: CAISEGGRSYEQYF.

The sample holds a few counts of this clonotype. The chain links TRBV6-9 to TRBJ2-7; TRBD1 might be the D (6 bases). CDR3 length: 14 residues. Per the germline V gene, CDR1 is MNHGY and CDR2 is SVAAGI. V lost 6 bases and J 2 bases, leaving 14 bases between the germline ends. CDR3 nucleotide sequence: TGTGCCAGCAGCCCCCCAGGGGCCGCCTACGAGCAGTACTTC. Protein: CASSPPGAAYEQYF.

Here the CDR3 reads CASSLWAATDTQYF. The CDR3 DNA reads as TGTGCCAGCAGTTTATGGGCAGCCACAGATACGCAGTATTTT. This chain connects TRBV12-3 or TRBV12-4 to TRBJ2-3; D remains ambiguous. The V end lost 2 bases, the J end lost 2 bases, and 8 bases lay between the germline ends. The CDR3 totals 14 residues.

The rearrangement uses TRBV3-1 and TRBJ2-5; 9 bases align to TRBD2. The V and J ends lost 2 bases and 3 bases, in that order; junction bases with no gene match: 7. Germline lookup yields CDR1 LGHDT and CDR2 YNNKEL (reference sequence). The CDR3 has 16 amino acids. The DNA of the CDR3 is TGTGCCAGCAGCCAACTACGACTAGCGGTTAAAGAGACCCAGTACTTC. Translating it yields CASSQLRLAVKETQYF.

In its sample, this clonotype was seen a few times. The V call is TRBV2, the J call TRBJ2-7; D gene uncertain. The CDR3 sequence is 13 residues long. V was clipped by 3 bases and J by 6 bases, with 12 bases between them. Germline V CDR1 and CDR2: SNHLY, FYNNEI. CDR3 DNA: TGTGCCAGCAGTGAGTTGGGGTCGGTCGAGCAGTACGTC. This sequence encodes CASSELGSVEQYV.